Following are 10 T cell receptor beta chains from one sample sequenced in a study of monozygotic twins with inflammatory bowel disease (dated by TCRdb to the late 2010s). The method was 5' RACE. The sequencing machine was an Illumina HiSeq 2500. TCRdb reprocessed the reads; each CDR3 protein sequence makes one entry, and DNA is unavailable. This sample's table lists under 130,000 distinct CDR3 sequences. The ten top clones hold roughly 1.8% of the sample. Material for sequencing was blood. All receptors derive from a human donor with ulcerative colitis or Crohn's disease, or a healthy co-twin of an affected twin (not recorded which).

J is TRBJ2-3 and V is TRBV20-1; TCRdb picks TRBD2, but there is no DNA to check that call. Germline CDR1 reads DFQATT; CDR2 reads SNEGSKA (reference sequence). This CDR3 has 15 residues. The CDR3 protein is CSVVGGEGGADTQYF.

The V and J genes are TRBV5-4 and TRBJ1-5. The CDR3 totals 16 residues. Germline-derived CDR1 and CDR2 are SGHNT and YYREEE (reference sequence). Here the CDR3 reads CASSLWGGGGNQPQHF. Combining the CDR3 with reference TRBV5-4 and TRBJ1-5 gives the whole variable domain ETGVTQSPTHLIKTRGQQVTLRCSSQSGHNTVSWYQQALGQGPQFIFQYYREEENGRGNFPPRFSGLQFPNYSSELNVNALELDDSALYLCASSLWGGGGNQPQHFGDGTRLSIL.

The chain uses TRBV29-1 and TRBJ1-2; with no DNA, the TCRdb D assignment of TRBD1 cannot be verified. In germline, CDR1 is SQVTM, CDR2 ANQGSEA. The CDR3 is 13 residues long. The CDR3 region is CSVALETDYGYTF. The entire variable domain, with the rest obtained from reference TRBV29-1 and TRBJ1-2, is as follows: SAVISQKPSRDICQRGTSLTIQCQVDSQVTMMFWYRQQPGQSLTLIATANQGSEATYESGFVIDKFPISRPNLTFSTLTVSNMSPEDSSIYLCSVALETDYGYTFGSGTRLTVV.

This chain uses TRBV5-6 with TRBJ2-1. Germline values: CDR1 SGHDT, CDR2 YYEEEE. CDR3 length: 14 residues. CDR3: CASSPTLLDNEQFF.

The V and J genes are TRBV4-3 and TRBJ1-2. Germline V gene data show CDR1 as LGHNA and CDR2 as YSLEER. The CDR3 loop spans 14 amino acids. CDR3 region: CASSQQGLSKGYTF.

The chain is built from TRBV15 and TRBJ2-1; TCRdb's D call, TRBD2, is unchecked because there is no DNA. The germline V gene encodes CDR1 LNHNV and CDR2 YYDKDF (reference sequence). This CDR3 contains 12 residues. CDR3 region: CATSRVEGRKFF.

This sequence joins TRBV5-1 and TRBJ2-1; the TCRdb call, TRBD1, lacks DNA for checking. Germline V gives CDR1 SGHRS, CDR2 YFSETQ. This CDR3 is 15 amino acids long. This chain's CDR3 is CASSPGRSSYNEQFF. Combining the CDR3 with reference TRBV5-1 and TRBJ2-1 gives the whole variable domain KAGVTQTPRYLIKTRGQQVTLSCSPISGHRSVSWYQQTPGQGLQFLFEYFSETQRNKGNFPGRFSGRQFSNSRSEMNVSTLELGDSALYLCASSPGRSSYNEQFFGPGTRLTVL.

J is TRBJ2-1 and V is TRBV7-2; TCRdb gives TRBD2 as the D gene, but with no DNA this cannot be confirmed. CDR1 and CDR2 from the germline V gene are SGHTA and FQGNSA. The CDR3 sequence is 16 residues long. The CDR3 is CASSPARPRIPNEQFF.

This chain joins TRBV6-5 and TRBJ1-6. Germline V gene lookup returns CDR1 MNHEY and CDR2 SVGAGI. The CDR3 runs to 14 residues. This CDR3 is CASSYEGLDSPLHF.

The rearrangement links TRBV2 to TRBJ1-2; TCRdb calls TRBD1, which cannot be checked without DNA. This CDR3 is 14 amino acids long. CDR1 SNHLY and CDR2 FYNNEI come from the germline V gene. The CDR3 region is CASSDLGQGVGYTF.